The 7 T cell receptor beta chains in this list originate from one sample, sequenced in a study of a mutant IDH1 vaccine in newly diagnosed glioma. These TCRs are of unknown antigen specificity. The table came from immunoSEQ multiplex PCR; TCRdb's copy has only in-frame clones and leaves some out. The data hold 25,000 to 30,000 clones, with roughly four fifths observed a single time. Time point meaning: week 23, last vaccination. Each dose of the vaccine consisted of 300 ug of mutant IDH1 20-mer peptide, with topical imiquimod. Specimen: PBMCs, collected from a glioma patient whose treatment included an IDH1 peptide vaccine. The receptor set was obtained from a woman aged 25 to 39 with glioma.

V usage is TRBV6-1 and J usage is TRBJ1-5; TRBD1 matches at 7 bases. This CDR3 is 14 amino acids long. Germline V gives CDR1 MNHNS, CDR2 SASEGT. After removal of 6 bases from V and 3 bases from J, the junction contained 5 bases not matched to a gene. CDR3 in DNA: TGTGCCAGCAGATTGGGACAGTTCAATCAGCCCCAGCATTTT. It yields the protein CASRLGQFNQPQHF.

The gene calls are TRBV29-1 and TRBJ1-1, with D perhaps matching TRBD1 (6 bases). The CDR3 runs 14 residues. V was pared by 3 bases and J by 5 bases, with 16 bases between. The V gene's germline CDR1 is SQVTM and CDR2 ANQGSEA. As DNA, the CDR3 is TGCAGCGTTGAGGGGGGCAGGGTGTGGACTGAAGCTTTCTTT. Translated: CSVEGGRVWTEAFF.

The chain combines TRBV6-1 with TRBJ1-1; D is possibly TRBD1 (6 bases). Germline CDR1 and CDR2: MNHNS and SASEGT. Trimming left V 2 bases short and J 6 bases short, with 13 bases between. The CDR3 sequence is 14 residues long. The CDR3 loop reads CASSEIGSGAEAFF. The CDR3 DNA is TGTGCCAGCAGTGAAATTGGGTCAGGGGCTGAAGCTTTCTTT.

V is TRBV6-5 and J is TRBJ1-2; D possibly corresponds to TRBD1 (6 bases). Germline values: CDR1 MNHEY, CDR2 SVGAGI. The CDR3 sequence is 13 residues long. Trimming left V 6 bases short and J 7 bases short, with 15 bases between. DNA of the CDR3: TGTGCCAGCAGCCCGACAGGAAAGAGTGGCTACACCTTC. The encoded protein is CASSPTGKSGYTF.

This rearrangement joins TRBV5-1 to TRBJ2-3; D remains unclear. Trimming took off 7 bases at V and 2 bases at J, with 5 bases between the two ends. The CDR3 is 11 amino acids. Germline CDR1 and CDR2: SGHRS and YFSETQ. The CDR3: CASRITDTQYF. The CDR3 nucleotides read TGCGCCAGCCGGATCACAGATACGCAGTATTTT.

V gene TRBV30 combines with J gene TRBJ1-1; no clear D gene. The V and J ends lost 0 bases and 7 bases respectively, with 9 bases between them. Germline lookup yields CDR1 GTSNPN and CDR2 SVGIG (reference sequence). The CDR3 has 12 amino acids. This chain's CDR3 is CAWSVSGVEAFF. The CDR3 DNA reads TGTGCCTGGAGTGTAAGCGGGGTTGAAGCTTTCTTT.

The chain uses TRBV14 and TRBJ2-3, with D perhaps TRBD1 (6 bases). The CDR3 covers 15 residues. V was shortened by 4 bases and J by 2 bases, with 13 bases between the two germline ends. Germline V gives CDR1 SGHDN, CDR2 FVKESK. CDR3: CASSPGQSHTDTQYF. The CDR3 DNA reads as TGTGCCAGCAGCCCAGGACAGTCACACACAGATACGCAGTATTTT.